Following are 12 T cell receptor beta chains from one sample sequenced in a study of identical twins (TCRdb year 2016). Libraries were prepared through 5' RACE. Sequenced using an Illumina HiSeq 2000. TCRdb applied fastp at Q25 and MiXCR to the public reads, then kept only in-frame beta chains. Identical CDR3 protein sequences are pooled into one entry, listed with their most common genes and DNA. A total of 250,000 or so distinct CDR3 sequences appear in this sample, more than 9.5% of them only once. Roughly 4.2% of the sample is in the top ten clones. Separately, the same data were catalogued under a study of yellow fever vaccine responses in identical twins.

The sequenced sample consisted of memory (CD45RO+) T cells sorted from blood. The meaning of the sample's cell subset or site label: CD45RO+ enriched T cells. Receptors were obtained from a young woman in good health.

CDR3 DNA: TGCAGTGCTCGCCACCGGACAGGGGGCCAAGCTTTCTTT. Protein: CSARHRTGGQAFF. V gene TRBV20-1 combines with J gene TRBJ1-1; TRBD1 agrees at 11 bases. V lost 5 bases, J lost 9 bases, and 8 bases stayed unmatched. The CDR3 covers 13 residues. CDR1 DFQATT and CDR2 SNEGSKA come from the germline V gene (reference sequence).

In this sample, this clonotype turned up many times. The gene calls are TRBV5-1 and TRBJ2-7; D may match TRBD1 or TRBD2 (5 bases each). Germline values: CDR1 SGHRS, CDR2 YFSETQ. The CDR3 spans 16 residues. Trimming pared 0 bases from V and 0 bases from J, leaving 13 bases between. The CDR3 nucleotides read TGCGCCAGCAGCTTGGGCGCAGGGACGTCCTCCTACGAGCAGTACTTC. It translates to CASSLGAGTSSYEQYF.

This clonotype has more than one count but fewer than ten. This sequence joins TRBV7-9 and TRBJ2-4, with TRBD1 as a possible D gene (6 bases). Germline V gene data show CDR1 as SEHNR and CDR2 as FQNEAQ (reference sequence). V was shortened by 11 bases and J by 1 base, with 15 bases between the two germline ends. This CDR3 comprises 14 residues. The CDR3 spells CAVRSGQAKNIQYF. The DNA of the CDR3 is TGTGCCGTTCGATCCGGACAGGCCAAAAACATTCAGTACTTC. The full variable domain, rest sourced from reference TRBV7-9 and TRBJ2-4, is DTGVSQNPRHKITKRGQNVTFRCDPISEHNRLYWYRQTLGQGPEFLTYFQNEAQLEKSRLLSDRFSAERPKGSFSTLEIQRTEQGDSAMYLCAVRSGQAKNIQYFGAGTRLSVL.

At least ten counts were recorded for this clonotype. CDR3 sequence reads: CSVLPGDTGELFF. In DNA, the CDR3 is TGCAGCGTCTTGCCCGGAGACACCGGGGAGCTGTTTTTT. V is TRBV29-1 and J is TRBJ2-2; D remains ambiguous. V lost 6 bases to trimming and J lost 3 bases, with 11 bases between them. The CDR3 sequence is 13 residues long. CDR1 SQVTM and CDR2 ANQGSEA come from the germline V gene.

The chain uses TRBV27 and TRBJ2-1, with TRBD2 identical over 7 bases. Germline trimming cut 6 bases from V and 8 bases from J; bases unmatched to any gene: 13. This CDR3 spans 15 amino acids. The germline V gene encodes CDR1 MNHEY and CDR2 SMNVEV (reference sequence). CDR3 bases: TGTGCCAGCAGGCATCGCGGGAGTTCACGTGATGAGCAGTTCTTC. The encoded protein is CASRHRGSSRDEQFF.

This rearrangement joins TRBV6-1 to TRBJ2-2, with D perhaps TRBD2 (6 bases). CDR3 length equals 14 residues. The V gene lost 6 bases and the J gene lost 4 bases, with 12 bases spanning the gap. Germline V gene lookup returns CDR1 MNHNS and CDR2 SASEGT. The CDR3 coding sequence is TGTGCCAGCAGAAAAGCGGGTTCCACCGGGGAGCTGTTTTTT. This encodes CASRKAGSTGELFF.

This clonotype was recorded at least ten times. The V and J genes are TRBV4-3 and TRBJ2-3; D possibly matches TRBD1 or TRBD2 (6 bases each). The CDR3 covers 15 residues. The V end was cut by 0 bases, the J end by 6 bases, with 13 bases between. Germline V CDR1 and CDR2: LGHNA, YSLEER. The CDR3 region has the DNA TGCGCCAGCAGCCAAGATCTTCAGGGGAGGGATACGCAGTATTTT. Protein product: CASSQDLQGRDTQYF.

This clonotype was counted at least ten times. The chain recombines TRBV28 with TRBJ2-3, with TRBD1 as a possible D gene (5 bases). The germline V gene encodes CDR1 MDHEN and CDR2 SYDVKM. CDR3 size: 15 residues. Trimming stripped 4 bases from V and 5 bases from J, with 16 bases between. In nucleotides, the CDR3 is TGTGCCAGCAGTTCCCATAAGGGGAAGGTAGATACGCAGTATTTT. It encodes CASSSHKGKVDTQYF.

This clonotype was recorded many times. The CDR3, as DNA: TGTGCCAGCAGTAGGACAGGGCGGGATCAGCCCCAGCATTTT. It yields the protein CASSRTGRDQPQHF. The chain recombines TRBV6-1 with TRBJ1-5, with 8 bases that match TRBD1. The germline V gene encodes CDR1 MNHNS and CDR2 SASEGT. The trim removed 5 bases at V and 5 bases at J, leaving 5 bases unmatched. CDR3 length: 14 residues.

The table lists this clonotype with a few counts. This chain uses TRBV6-2 or TRBV6-3 with TRBJ2-7; D tentatively fits TRBD1 or TRBD2 (5 bases each). CDR3 length: 16 residues. From germline, CDR1 is MNHEY and CDR2 SVGEGT. V was shortened by 7 bases and J by 6 bases, with 25 bases between the two germline ends. This chain's CDR3 is CASKARLTLFQGEQYF. The CDR3 nucleotides are TGTGCCAGCAAGGCTAGACTAACCCTCTTCCAGGGCGAGCAGTACTTC.

This clonotype was found a few times. This chain links TRBV13 with TRBJ2-7; tentatively, D is TRBD1 or TRBD2 (5 bases each). The CDR3 contains 13 residues. From germline, CDR1 is PRHDT and CDR2 FYEKMQ (reference sequence). Trimming took off 9 bases at V and 3 bases at J, with 15 bases between the two ends. In DNA form, the CDR3 reads TGTGCCAGTAGCCGGGGCAGAAACTACGAGCAGTACTTC. This codes for CASSRGRNYEQYF.

This chain uses TRBV21-1 with TRBJ1-5. TRBV21-1 is a documented pseudogene. The CDR3 covers 16 residues. CDR3 sequence (DNA): TGTGCCAGCATCGCAAGTAACGGACGGCGATTTATGCCCCAGCATTTT. The encoded protein is CASIASNGRRFMPQHF.